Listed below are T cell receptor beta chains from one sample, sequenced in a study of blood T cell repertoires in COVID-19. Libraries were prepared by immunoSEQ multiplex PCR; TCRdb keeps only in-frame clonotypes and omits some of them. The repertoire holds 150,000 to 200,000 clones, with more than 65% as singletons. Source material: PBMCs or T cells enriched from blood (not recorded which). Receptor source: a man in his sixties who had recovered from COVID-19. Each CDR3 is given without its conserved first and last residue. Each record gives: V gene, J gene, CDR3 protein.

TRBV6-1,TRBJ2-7,ASSDWSRNYEQY
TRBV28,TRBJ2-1,ASSFKAAGVKYNEQF
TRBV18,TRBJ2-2,ASSPLRTGYAGELF
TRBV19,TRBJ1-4,ATQDKRYEKLF
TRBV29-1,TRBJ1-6,SASTGAGNSPLH
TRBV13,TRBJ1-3,ASSLRGGGNTIY
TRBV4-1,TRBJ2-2,ASSQDPPGGLNTGELF
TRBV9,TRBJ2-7,ASSVDGGGAYEQY
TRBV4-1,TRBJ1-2,ASSPRQVDYGYT
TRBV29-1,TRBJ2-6,SVELTGFGANVLT